The 25 T cell receptor beta chains reported below all come from one sample, sequenced in a study of CD8 T cells in ankylosing spondylitis. TCRdb recomputed calls from the 5' RACE reads with MiXCR, one row per CDR3 protein. The repertoire consists of over 200,000 distinct CDR3 sequences, with about 10% occurring once and the leading ten covering roughly a fifth. Sequenced sample: blood, either unsorted or a sorted T cell fraction (not recorded which). The source of these receptors is a male donor with ankylosing spondylitis or in good health (not recorded which).

This clonotype was detected ten times or more. V gene TRBV12-3 or TRBV12-4 combines with J gene TRBJ1-2; D is undetermined. Trimming took off 4 bases at V and 5 bases at J, with 14 bases between the two ends. The CDR3 sequence is 14 residues long. CDR3 nucleotides: TGTGCCAGCAGTTCCCCGGGCAGTGGGTATGGCTACACCTTC. This gives the protein CASSSPGSGYGYTF.

This clonotype appeared many times. The genes are TRBV6-6 and TRBJ1-6; perhaps TRBD1 as D (5 bases). The CDR3 extends over 12 amino acids. The V end lost 7 bases, the J end lost 15 bases, and 16 bases lay between the germline ends. Germline lookup yields CDR1 MNHNY and CDR2 SVGAGI (reference sequence). The CDR3 DNA sequence: TGTGCCAGCAAAAGAGAACAGGCTCTCCTCCACTTT. Its protein is CASKREQALLHF.

This clonotype was found a few times. V usage is TRBV2 and J usage is TRBJ2-1, with 11 bases that match TRBD2. V gave up 4 bases and J gave up 8 bases; unmatched junction bases: 7. The CDR3 runs 15 residues. In germline, CDR1 is SNHLY, CDR2 FYNNEI. The CDR3: CASSAHLAGGDEQFF. The CDR3 DNA sequence: TGTGCCAGCAGTGCCCACCTAGCGGGGGGTGATGAGCAGTTCTTC.

This clonotype was seen ten or more times. The chain combines TRBV18 with TRBJ2-1; TRBD2 might be the D (5 bases). V lost 3 bases and J lost 7, with 16 bases in between. The CDR3 has 15 residues. Germline V gives CDR1 KGHSH, CDR2 LQKENI. The CDR3 nucleotides read TGTGCCAGCTCACCTCGTCCTGAGGGCCTGAATGAGCAGTTCTTC. It yields the protein CASSPRPEGLNEQFF.

The V and J genes are TRBV2 and TRBJ1-5; 7 bases are shared with TRBD1. The J segment lost 3 bases and the V segment lost 7 bases, leaving 9 bases of the junction unmatched. The CDR3 sequence is 15 residues long. Germline CDR1 SNHLY, CDR2 FYNNEI. The CDR3 loop is CASTITGTDNQPQHF. The CDR3 DNA is TGTGCCAGCACCATAACGGGGACAGACAATCAGCCCCAGCATTTT.

This clonotype was observed at least ten times. This CDR3 is CASLPGTVNTEAFF. CDR3 coding DNA: TGTGCCTCCCTCCCGGGGACGGTGAACACTGAAGCTTTCTTT. The V call is TRBV12-3 or TRBV12-4, the J call TRBJ1-1; D perhaps matches TRBD1 (5 bases). V lost 11 bases and J 0 bases, leaving 16 bases between the germline ends. CDR3 length: 14 residues.

This clonotype was seen a few times. The rearrangement uses TRBV5-6 and TRBJ2-7; possibly TRBD1 or TRBD2 for D (5 bases each). CDR1 and CDR2 from the germline V gene are SGHDT and YYEEEE. Trimming stripped 1 base from V and 4 bases from J, with 9 bases between. The CDR3 contains 13 residues. CDR3 sequence reads: CASSLQGVYEQYF. The DNA of the CDR3 is TGTGCCAGCAGCTTGCAGGGAGTATACGAGCAGTACTTC.

This clonotype was observed many times. The chain carries TRBV20-1 and TRBJ2-2; D possibly matches TRBD1 or TRBD2 (6 bases each). V lost 3 bases and J lost 7, with 9 bases in between. CDR3 length: 12 residues. Per germline, CDR1 DFQATT and CDR2 SNEGSKA (reference sequence). Written as DNA, the CDR3 is TGCAGTGCTAGTGGGGGGCACGGGGAGCTGTTTTTT. Translation: CSASGGHGELFF.

At least ten counts were recorded for this clonotype. The rearrangement joins TRBV12-3 or TRBV12-4 to TRBJ2-5; D may be TRBD1 or TRBD2 (5 bases each). V gave up 6 bases and J gave up 2 bases, with 25 bases separating them. The length of the CDR3 is 18 residues. The CDR3 DNA follows: TGTGCCAGCAGCCCGCCGTGGGGGAGAGGCCGTACACAAGAGACCCAGTACTTC. This codes for CASSPPWGRGRTQETQYF.

This clonotype appeared many times. The chain recombines TRBV3-1 with TRBJ2-3; no firm D call. CDR1 and CDR2 (germline): LGHDT, YNNKEL (reference sequence). Trimming shortened V by 6 bases and J by 2 bases, and 12 bases separated the two germline ends. The CDR3 contains 14 residues. CDR3 in DNA: TGTGCCAGCAGTGCTAGGGATATCACAGATACGCAGTATTTT. As protein: CASSARDITDTQYF.

At least ten counts were recorded for this clonotype. The chain recombines TRBV7-2 with TRBJ1-6; 7 nucleotides line up with TRBD1. The CDR3 has 15 residues. V was pared by 5 bases and J by 5 bases, with 6 bases of the junction left unmatched. Germline CDR1 is SGHTA and CDR2 is FQGNSA. The CDR3 loop is CASSTGQSNNSPLHF. The CDR3, as DNA: TGTGCCAGCAGCACGGGACAGTCCAATAATTCACCCCTCCACTTT.

This clonotype showed up just once. A much more abundant neighbour one base away suggests this may be a read error. The rearrangement links TRBV7-2 to TRBJ2-7; the D gene could be TRBD1 or TRBD2 (5 bases each). The CDR3 sequence is 13 residues long. The germline V gene has CDR1 SGHTA and CDR2 FQGNSA. The V end lost 4 bases, the J end lost 7 bases, and 14 bases lay between the germline ends. CDR3 in amino acids: CASSSLVGVEQYF. The CDR3 nucleotides are TGTGCCAGCAGCTCATTAGTGGGGGTGGAGCAGTACTTC.

This clonotype was seen many times. The rearrangement links TRBV3-1 to TRBJ1-1; 7 bases are shared with TRBD1. The CDR3 sequence is 14 residues long. Per the germline V gene, CDR1 is LGHDT and CDR2 is YNNKEL (reference sequence). V shed 2 bases and J 3 bases; nucleotides not matched to a gene: 3. The CDR3 DNA sequence: TGTGCCAGCAGCCAATACGGGACAGACACTGAAGCTTTCTTT. It encodes CASSQYGTDTEAFF.

This sequence joins TRBV29-1 and TRBJ1-1; D not resolved. Deletions cut 0 bases from V and 2 bases from J, with 10 bases between. Germline assignment: CDR1 SQVTM and CDR2 ANQGSEA. CDR3 length equals 14 residues. As DNA, the CDR3 is TGCAGCGTTGAAGATCCGATCGTAAACACTGAAGCTTTCTTT. Residues: CSVEDPIVNTEAFF.

DNA of the CDR3: TGTGCCAGCAGTGAAGAGGTCAGGGGAGGCTACACCTTC. Amino acid sequence: CASSEEVRGGYTF. The rearrangement uses TRBV6-1 and TRBJ1-2, with D possibly being TRBD1 (6 bases). This CDR3 is 13 amino acids long. In germline, CDR1 is MNHNS, CDR2 SASEGT. Deletions cut 1 base from V and 8 bases from J, with 11 bases between.

This clonotype was recorded at least ten times. The V and J genes are TRBV4-1 and TRBJ1-5; TRBD1 might be the D (5 bases). In germline, CDR1 is MGHRA, CDR2 YSYEKL. This CDR3 spans 17 amino acids. With 0 bases removed from V and 0 bases from J, the gap between germline ends came to 12 bases. CDR3 in DNA: TGCGCCAGCAGCCAAGATCGTATCACAGGTAGCAATCAGCCCCAGCATTTT. Amino acids: CASSQDRITGSNQPQHF.

This clonotype has a single count. The chain uses TRBV28 and TRBJ2-2; D remains ambiguous. The CDR3 covers 13 residues. V lost 10 bases, J lost 0 bases, and 9 bases lay in between. Germline V gives CDR1 MDHEN, CDR2 SYDVKM. CDR3 in amino acids: CATPNSNTGELFF. As DNA, the CDR3 is TGTGCCACCCCCAACTCGAACACCGGGGAGCTGTTTTTT.

This clonotype was seen at least ten times. V gene TRBV27 combines with J gene TRBJ1-1; D is ambiguous. The germline gives CDR1 MNHEY, CDR2 SMNVEV (reference sequence). There are 14 residues in the CDR3. V lost 6 bases, J lost 0 bases, and 11 bases lay in between. CDR3 in DNA: TGTGCCAGCAGCTATAAGGGATTGAACACTGAAGCTTTCTTT. Amino acid sequence: CASSYKGLNTEAFF.

The rearrangement links TRBV4-3 to TRBJ2-1; 11 positions agree with TRBD2. This CDR3 has 17 amino acids. The germline CDR1 and CDR2 sequences are LGHNA and YSLEER. The J segment lost 5 bases and the V segment lost 0 bases, leaving 6 bases of the junction unmatched. CDR3 sequence: CASSQDGLAGGNNEQFF. CDR3 bases: TGCGCCAGCAGCCAAGATGGGCTAGCGGGGGGCAACAATGAGCAGTTCTTC.

This clonotype was counted only a few times. This CDR3 is CSASPEPGQGRAPNEQFF. The CDR3 DNA sequence: TGCAGTGCTAGTCCTGAGCCGGGACAGGGTAGGGCACCCAATGAGCAGTTCTTC. V usage is TRBV20-1 and J usage is TRBJ2-1; 9 bases are a match to TRBD1. CDR1 DFQATT and CDR2 SNEGSKA come from the germline V gene (reference sequence). The V and J ends lost 3 bases and 6 bases, in that order; junction bases with no gene match: 18. The length of the CDR3 is 18 residues.

A remark on this clonotype: A read error is possible here, since a much larger clone lies one base away. V is TRBV20-1 and J is TRBJ2-3; a possible D gene is TRBD2 (5 bases). The germline gives CDR1 DFQATT, CDR2 SNEGSKA (reference sequence). The CDR3 runs 13 residues. This CDR3 is CNATGLRTDTQYF. As DNA, the CDR3 is TGCAATGCTACCGGACTTCGCACAGATACGCAGTATTTT.

This clonotype came up many times. V gene TRBV15 combines with J gene TRBJ2-1, with D possibly TRBD1 on 7 matching bases. The length of the CDR3 is 13 residues. Germline V gene sequence: CDR1 LNHNV, CDR2 YYDKDF (reference sequence). Trimming took off 5 bases at V and 10 bases at J, with 15 bases between the two ends. CDR3 in DNA: TGTGCCACCAGCCAGCAGGGGGGTTACGAGCAGTTCTTC. As protein: CATSQQGGYEQFF. Full variable domain (remainder filled in from reference TRBV15 and TRBJ2-1): DAMVIQNPRYQVTQFGKPVTLSCSQTLNHNVMYWYQQKSSQAPKLLFHYYDKDFNNEADTPDNFQSRRPNTSFCFLDIRSPGLGDTAMYLCATSQQGGYEQFFGPGTRLTVL.

Note on this clonotype: Relative to the germline gene, one junction end is altered; a read error may explain this. The chain joins TRBV25-1 to TRBJ2-5; a weak D match, TRBD2 (6 bases). Germline CDR1 MGHDK, CDR2 SYGVNS. The CDR3 covers 16 residues. CDR3 sequence (DNA): TGTGCCAGCAGTGACCTGGCTTGGGGAGGTGGGGAGACCCAGCACTTC. Residues: CASSDLAWGGGETQHF.

The chain links TRBV5-6 to TRBJ2-7; unclear D gene. CDR3 length: 12 amino acids. The V end lost 2 bases, the J end lost 6 bases, and 9 bases lay between the germline ends. Germline values: CDR1 SGHDT, CDR2 YYEEEE. The CDR3 spells CASSLRSREQYF. The CDR3, as DNA: TGTGCCAGCAGCTTAAGGTCGCGCGAGCAGTACTTC.

This clonotype has a count of ten or more. The genes are TRBV29-1 and TRBJ1-2, with a weak D call TRBD1 (5 bases). V was cut by 5 bases and J by 4 bases, with 11 bases left in between. The CDR3 consists of 12 residues. Germline CDR1 reads SQVTM; CDR2 reads ANQGSEA. The CDR3 nucleotides are TGCAGCGTTCCTGACAGCCTCTATGGCTACACCTTC. Translated: CSVPDSLYGYTF.